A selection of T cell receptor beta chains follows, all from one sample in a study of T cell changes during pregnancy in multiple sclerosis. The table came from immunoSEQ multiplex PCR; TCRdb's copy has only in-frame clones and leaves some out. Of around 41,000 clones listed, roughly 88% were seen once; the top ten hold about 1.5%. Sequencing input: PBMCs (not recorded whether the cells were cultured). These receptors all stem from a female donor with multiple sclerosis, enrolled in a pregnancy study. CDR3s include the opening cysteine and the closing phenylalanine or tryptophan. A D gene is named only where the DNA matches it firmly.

CASSAADREGLHF,TGTGCCAGCAGTGCAGCTGACAGGGAGGGCCTCCACTTT,TRBV2,TRBJ1-6,TRBD1
CASSIKTRLAGGSHYEQYF,TGTGCCAGTAGTATTAAGACCCGACTAGCGGGAGGTTCCCACTACGAGCAGTACTTC,TRBV19,TRBJ2-7,TRBD2
CASRPARWTAEKLFF,TGTGCCAGCCGCCCCGCGCGGTGGACAGCCGAAAAACTGTTTTTT,TRBV27,TRBJ1-4,-
CASSPINDEQYF,TGTGCCAGCAGTCCTATTAACGACGAGCAGTACTTC,TRBV7-2,TRBJ2-7,-
CASIAGGPYEQYF,TGTGCCAGCATAGCGGGTGGGCCCTACGAGCAGTACTTC,TRBV7-9,TRBJ2-7,TRBD2
CASSGVRLAEAYEQYF,TGTGCCAGCAGTGGAGTCCGACTAGCGGAGGCCTACGAGCAGTACTTC,TRBV6-1,TRBJ2-7,TRBD2
CASSLAQNPGETQYF,TGTGCTAGCAGCTTAGCGCAAAATCCCGGGGAGACCCAGTACTTC,TRBV7-7,TRBJ2-5,-
CASSLLVAGVTDTQYF,TGTGCCAGCAGCTTATTGGTGGCGGGAGTTACAGATACGCAGTATTTT,TRBV7-6,TRBJ2-3,TRBD2
CASSPLPLNQPQHF,TGTGCCAGCAGTCCCCTCCCTTTGAATCAGCCCCAGCATTTT,TRBV27,TRBJ1-5,-
CASSLGMGGDRGNEKLFF,TGTGCCAGCAGCTTAGGAATGGGAGGGGACAGGGGTAATGAAAAACTGTTTTTT,TRBV7-2,TRBJ1-4,TRBD1
CASSLDPGQGWRGNTIYF,TGTGCCAGCAGCTTAGATCCGGGACAGGGGTGGCGTGGAAACACCATATATTTT,TRBV11-2,TRBJ1-3,TRBD1
CASSFSLGSYEQYF,TGTGCCAGCAGCTTTAGTCTGGGCTCCTACGAGCAGTACTTC,TRBV5-4,TRBJ2-7,-
CASSPGTSGANVLTF,TGTGCCAGCTCACCGGGAACCTCTGGGGCCAACGTCCTGACTTTC,TRBV18,TRBJ2-6,-
CASSISGQTYEQYF,TGTGCCAGTAGTATTAGTGGACAGACCTACGAGCAGTACTTC,TRBV19,TRBJ2-7,-
CASRQDRGYGYTF,TGTGCCAGTAGACAGGACAGGGGCTATGGCTACACCTTC,TRBV19,TRBJ1-2,TRBD1
CASSYPAGELFF,TGTGCCAGCAGTTATCCGGCCGGGGAGCTGTTTTTT,TRBV25-1,TRBJ2-2,-
CASTETFRGFYTF,TGTGCCAGCACCGAAACTTTCAGGGGCTTCTACACCTTC,TRBV2,TRBJ1-2,-